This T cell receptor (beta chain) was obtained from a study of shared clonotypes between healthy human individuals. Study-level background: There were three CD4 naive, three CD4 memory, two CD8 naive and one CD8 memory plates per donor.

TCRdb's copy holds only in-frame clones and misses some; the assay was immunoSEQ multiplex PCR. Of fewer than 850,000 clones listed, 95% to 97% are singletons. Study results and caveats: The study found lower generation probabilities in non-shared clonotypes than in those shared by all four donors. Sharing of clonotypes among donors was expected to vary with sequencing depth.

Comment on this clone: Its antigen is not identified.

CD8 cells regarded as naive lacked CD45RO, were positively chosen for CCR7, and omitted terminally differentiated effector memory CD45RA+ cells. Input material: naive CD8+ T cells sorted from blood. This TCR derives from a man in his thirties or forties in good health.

The CDR3 loop is CASSPGGALAGVSSNEQFF. DNA for the CDR3: TGTGCCAGCAGCCCGGGGGGTGCTCTAGCGGGAGTGTCGAGCAATGAGCAGTTCTTC. The chain links TRBV5-4 to TRBJ2-1; TRBD2 agrees at 10 bases. CDR3 length: 19 amino acids. V was pared by 4 bases and J by 6 bases, with 19 bases of the junction left unmatched. CDR1 and CDR2 from the germline V gene are SGHNT and YYREEE (reference sequence).